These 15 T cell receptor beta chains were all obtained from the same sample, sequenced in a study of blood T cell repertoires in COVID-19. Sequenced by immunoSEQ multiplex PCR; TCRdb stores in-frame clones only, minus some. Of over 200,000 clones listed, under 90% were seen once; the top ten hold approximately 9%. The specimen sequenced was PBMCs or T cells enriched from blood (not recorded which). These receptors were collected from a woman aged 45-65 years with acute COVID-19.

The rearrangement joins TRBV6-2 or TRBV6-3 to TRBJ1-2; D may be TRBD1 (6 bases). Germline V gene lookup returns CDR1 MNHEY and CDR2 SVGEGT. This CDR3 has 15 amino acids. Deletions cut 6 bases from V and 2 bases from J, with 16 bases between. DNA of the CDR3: TGTGCCAGCAGCGATGAACAGGGTTCCAACTATGGCTACACCTTC. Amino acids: CASSDEQGSNYGYTF.

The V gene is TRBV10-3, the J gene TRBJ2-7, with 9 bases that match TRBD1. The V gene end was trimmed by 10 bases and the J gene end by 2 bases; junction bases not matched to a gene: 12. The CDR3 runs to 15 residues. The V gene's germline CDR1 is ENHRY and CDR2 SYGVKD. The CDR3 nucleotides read TGTGCCAGCCAAGCCGGGACAGGGTCAACCTACGAGCAGTACTTC. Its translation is CASQAGTGSTYEQYF.

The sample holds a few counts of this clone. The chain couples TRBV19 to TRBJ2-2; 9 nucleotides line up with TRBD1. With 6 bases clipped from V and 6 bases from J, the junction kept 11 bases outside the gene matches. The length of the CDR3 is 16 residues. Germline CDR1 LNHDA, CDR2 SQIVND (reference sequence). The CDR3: CASRASGTGLAGELFF. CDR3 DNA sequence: TGTGCCAGTAGGGCCTCCGGGACAGGGTTAGCCGGGGAGCTGTTTTTT.

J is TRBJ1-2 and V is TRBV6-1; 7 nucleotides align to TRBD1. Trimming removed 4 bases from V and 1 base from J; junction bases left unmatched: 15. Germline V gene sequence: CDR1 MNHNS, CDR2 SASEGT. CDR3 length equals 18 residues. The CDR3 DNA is TGTGCCAGCAGTGTCCTCCGGGACAGCTGGGATATTAACTATGGCTACACCTTC. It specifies CASSVLRDSWDINYGYTF.

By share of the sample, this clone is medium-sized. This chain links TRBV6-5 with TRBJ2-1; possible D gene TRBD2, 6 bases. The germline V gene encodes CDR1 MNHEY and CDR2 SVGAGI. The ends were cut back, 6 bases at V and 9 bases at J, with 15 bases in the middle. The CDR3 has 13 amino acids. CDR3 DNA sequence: TGTGCCAGCAGCCCGGGACTCCTCGGTGAGCAGTTCTTC. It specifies CASSPGLLGEQFF.

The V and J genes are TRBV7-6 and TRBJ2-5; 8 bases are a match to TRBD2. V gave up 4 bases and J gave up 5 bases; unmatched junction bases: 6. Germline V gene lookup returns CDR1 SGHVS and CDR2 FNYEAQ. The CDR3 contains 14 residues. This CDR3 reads CASSSWTSFETQYF. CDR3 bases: TGTGCCAGCAGCTCCTGGACTAGCTTTGAGACCCAGTACTTC.

In DNA form, the CDR3 reads TGTGCCAGCAGCCGGACAGCTAAGAACACTGAAGCTTTCTTT. Translated, it gives CASSRTAKNTEAFF. J is TRBJ1-1 and V is TRBV3-1 (or the pseudogene TRBV3-2); tentative D call: TRBD1 (6 bases). The CDR3 has 14 residues. Germline CDR1 is LGHDT and CDR2 is YNNKEL (reference sequence). Between the trimmed V and J ends, which lost 4 bases and 1 base, there was a span of 10 bases.

The CDR3 bases are TGTGCCAGCAGGTCCAGGTACGAGCAGTACTTC. Its protein is CASRSRYEQYF. The chain joins TRBV12-3 or TRBV12-4 to TRBJ2-7; D uncertain. Trimming removed 6 bases at V and 4 bases at J, with 7 bases between. The CDR3 is made up of 11 amino acids.

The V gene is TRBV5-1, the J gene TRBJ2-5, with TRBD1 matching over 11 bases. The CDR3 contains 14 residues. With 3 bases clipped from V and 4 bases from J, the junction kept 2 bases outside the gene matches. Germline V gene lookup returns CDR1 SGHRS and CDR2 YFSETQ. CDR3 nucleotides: TGCGCCAGCAGCTATGGGACAGGGGGAGAGACCCAGTACTTC. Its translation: CASSYGTGGETQYF.

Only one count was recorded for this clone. CDR3 residues: CASSLPSDQPQHF. The CDR3 DNA sequence: TGTGCCAGCAGTTTACCGTCTGATCAGCCCCAGCATTTT. The V gene is TRBV12-3 or TRBV12-4, the J gene TRBJ1-5; D is uncertain. CDR3 length: 13 residues. Trimming removed 2 bases at V and 5 bases at J, with 7 bases between.

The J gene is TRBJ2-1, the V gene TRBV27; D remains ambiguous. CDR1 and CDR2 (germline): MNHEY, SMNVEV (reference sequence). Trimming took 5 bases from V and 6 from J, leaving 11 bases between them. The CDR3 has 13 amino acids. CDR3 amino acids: CASSPRTGNEQFF. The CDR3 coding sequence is TGTGCCAGCAGTCCCCGTACCGGCAATGAGCAGTTCTTC.

This chain's CDR3 is CASSFIDFGELFF. CDR3 bases: TGTGCCAGCAGTTTTATAGACTTCGGGGAGCTGTTTTTT. The chain employs TRBV28 and TRBJ2-2; D gene uncertain. The CDR3 loop spans 13 amino acids. With 3 bases removed from V and 7 bases from J, the gap between germline ends came to 9 bases. Germline loops: CDR1 MDHEN, CDR2 SYDVKM. Together with reference TRBV28 and TRBJ2-2, the CDR3 gives the full variable domain: DVKVTQSSRYLVKRTGEKVFLECVQDMDHENMFWYRQDPGLGLRLIYFSYDVKMKEKGDIPEGYSVSREKKERFSLILESASTNQTSMYLCASSFIDFGELFFGEGSRLTVL.

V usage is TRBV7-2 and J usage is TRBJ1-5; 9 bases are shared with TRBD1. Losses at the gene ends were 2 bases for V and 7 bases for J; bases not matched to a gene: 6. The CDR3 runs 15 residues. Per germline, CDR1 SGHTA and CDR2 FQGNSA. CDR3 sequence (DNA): TGTGCCAGCAGCTTATACAGGGGGCAAGGCCAGCCCCAGCATTTT. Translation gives CASSLYRGQGQPQHF.

The CDR3 nucleotides read TGTGCCAGCGGACAGGGGACATCTGGGGCCAACGTCCTGACTTTC. It specifies CASGQGTSGANVLTF. The chain links TRBV7-9 to TRBJ2-6; TRBD1 matches at 9 bases. CDR1 and CDR2 from the germline V gene are SEHNR and FQNEAQ (reference sequence). The CDR3 extends over 15 amino acids. Losses at the gene ends were 8 bases for V and 1 base for J; bases not matched to a gene: 3.

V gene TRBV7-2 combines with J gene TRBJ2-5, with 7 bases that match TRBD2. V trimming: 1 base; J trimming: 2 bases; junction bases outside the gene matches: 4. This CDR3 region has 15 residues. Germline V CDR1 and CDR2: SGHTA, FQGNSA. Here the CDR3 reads CASSLVQGGQETQYF. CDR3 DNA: TGTGCCAGCAGCTTAGTTCAGGGAGGGCAAGAGACCCAGTACTTC.